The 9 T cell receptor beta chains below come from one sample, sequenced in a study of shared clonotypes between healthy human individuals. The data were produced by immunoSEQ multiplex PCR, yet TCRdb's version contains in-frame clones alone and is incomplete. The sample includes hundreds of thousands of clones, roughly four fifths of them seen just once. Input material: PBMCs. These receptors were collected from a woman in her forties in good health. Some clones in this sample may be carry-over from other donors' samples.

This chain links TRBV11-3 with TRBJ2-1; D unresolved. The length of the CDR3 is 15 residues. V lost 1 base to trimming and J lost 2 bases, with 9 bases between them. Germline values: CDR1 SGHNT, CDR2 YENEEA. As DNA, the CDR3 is TGTGCCAGCAGCTTAGCTGGTACAGCCTACAATGAGCAGTTCTTC. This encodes CASSLAGTAYNEQFF.

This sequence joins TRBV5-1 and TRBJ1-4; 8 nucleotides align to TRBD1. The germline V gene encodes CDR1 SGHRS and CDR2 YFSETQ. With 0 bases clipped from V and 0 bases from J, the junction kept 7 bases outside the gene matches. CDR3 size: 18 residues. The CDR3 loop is CASSLEGDRTPTNEKLFF. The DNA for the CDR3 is TGCGCCAGCAGCTTGGAAGGGGACAGGACTCCAACTAATGAAAAACTGTTTTTT.

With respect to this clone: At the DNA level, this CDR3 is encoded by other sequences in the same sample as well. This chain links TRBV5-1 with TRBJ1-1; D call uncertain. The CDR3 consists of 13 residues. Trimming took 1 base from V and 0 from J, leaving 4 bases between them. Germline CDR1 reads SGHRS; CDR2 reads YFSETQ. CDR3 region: CASSLTLNTEAFF. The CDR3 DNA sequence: TGCGCCAGCAGCTTGACCTTGAACACTGAAGCTTTCTTT. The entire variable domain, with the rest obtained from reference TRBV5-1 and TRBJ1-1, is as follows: KAGVTQTPRYLIKTRGQQVTLSCSPISGHRSVSWYQQTPGQGLQFLFEYFSETQRNKGNFPGRFSGRQFSNSRSEMNVSTLELGDSALYLCASSLTLNTEAFFGQGTRLTVV.

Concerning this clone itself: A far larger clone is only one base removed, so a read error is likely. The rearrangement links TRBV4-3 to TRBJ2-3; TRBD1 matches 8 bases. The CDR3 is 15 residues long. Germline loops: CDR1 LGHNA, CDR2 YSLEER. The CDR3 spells CASSQDRTGPDTRYF. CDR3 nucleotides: TGCGCCAGCAGCCAAGATAGGACAGGGCCAGATACGCGGTATTTT.

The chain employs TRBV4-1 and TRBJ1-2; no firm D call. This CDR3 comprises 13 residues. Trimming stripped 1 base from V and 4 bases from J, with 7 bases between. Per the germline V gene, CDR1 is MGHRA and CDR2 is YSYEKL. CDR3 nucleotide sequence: TGCGCCAGCAGCCAAGTTGGTGGCTATGGCTACACCTTC. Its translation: CASSQVGGYGYTF.

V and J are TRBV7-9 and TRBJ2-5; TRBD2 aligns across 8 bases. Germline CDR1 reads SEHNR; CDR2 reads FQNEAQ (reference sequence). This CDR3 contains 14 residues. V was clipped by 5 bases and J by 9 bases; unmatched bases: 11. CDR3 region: CASSPTSGSASQYF. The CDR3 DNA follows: TGTGCCAGCAGCCCTACTAGCGGCTCGGCTTCCCAGTACTTC.

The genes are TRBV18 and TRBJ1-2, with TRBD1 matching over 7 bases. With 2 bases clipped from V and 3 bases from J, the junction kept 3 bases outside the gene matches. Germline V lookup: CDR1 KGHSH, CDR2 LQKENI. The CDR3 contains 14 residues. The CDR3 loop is CASSPRDSYYGYTF. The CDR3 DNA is TGTGCCAGCTCACCAAGGGACAGCTACTATGGCTACACCTTC.

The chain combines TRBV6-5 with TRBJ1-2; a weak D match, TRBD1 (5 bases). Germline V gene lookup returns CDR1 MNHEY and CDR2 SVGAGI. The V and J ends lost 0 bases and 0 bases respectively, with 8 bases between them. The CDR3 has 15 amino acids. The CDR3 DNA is TGTGCCAGCAGTTACTCACCAGGGTCTAACTATGGCTACACCTTC. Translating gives CASSYSPGSNYGYTF.

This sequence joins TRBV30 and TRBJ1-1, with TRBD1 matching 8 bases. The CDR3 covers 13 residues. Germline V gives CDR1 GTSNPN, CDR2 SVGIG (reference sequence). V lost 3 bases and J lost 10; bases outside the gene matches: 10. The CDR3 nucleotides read TGTGCCTGGAGCGCGACAGGGGTGTCTCTAGCTTTCTTT. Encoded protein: CAWSATGVSLAFF.